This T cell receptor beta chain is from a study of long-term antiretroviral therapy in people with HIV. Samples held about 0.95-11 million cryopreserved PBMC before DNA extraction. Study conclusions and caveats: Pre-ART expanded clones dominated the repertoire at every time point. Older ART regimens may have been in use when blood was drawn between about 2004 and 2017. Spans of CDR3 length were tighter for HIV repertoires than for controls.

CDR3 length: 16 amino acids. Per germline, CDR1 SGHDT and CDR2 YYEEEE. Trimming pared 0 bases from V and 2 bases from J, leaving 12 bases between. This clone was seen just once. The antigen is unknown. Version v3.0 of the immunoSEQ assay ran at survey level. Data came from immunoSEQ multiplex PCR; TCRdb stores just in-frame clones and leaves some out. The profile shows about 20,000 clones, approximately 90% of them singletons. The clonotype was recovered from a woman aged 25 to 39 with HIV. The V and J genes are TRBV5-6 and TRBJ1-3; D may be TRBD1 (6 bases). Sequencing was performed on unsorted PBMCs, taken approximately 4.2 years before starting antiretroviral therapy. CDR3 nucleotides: TGTGCCAGCAGCTTGGGGGTCAGGGGCCCTGGAAACACCATATATTTT. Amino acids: CASSLGVRGPGNTIYF.